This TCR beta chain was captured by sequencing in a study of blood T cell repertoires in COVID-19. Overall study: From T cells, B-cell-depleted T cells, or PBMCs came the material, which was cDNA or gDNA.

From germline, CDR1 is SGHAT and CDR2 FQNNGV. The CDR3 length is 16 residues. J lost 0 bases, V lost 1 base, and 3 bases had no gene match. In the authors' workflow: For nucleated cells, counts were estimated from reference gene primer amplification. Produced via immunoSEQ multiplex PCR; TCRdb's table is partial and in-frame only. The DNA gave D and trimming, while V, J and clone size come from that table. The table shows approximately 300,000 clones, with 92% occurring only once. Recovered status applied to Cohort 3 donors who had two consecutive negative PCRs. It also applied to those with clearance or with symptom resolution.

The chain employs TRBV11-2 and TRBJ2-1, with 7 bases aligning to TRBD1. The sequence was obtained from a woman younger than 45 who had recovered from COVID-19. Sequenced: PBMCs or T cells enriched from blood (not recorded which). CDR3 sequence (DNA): TGTGCCAGCAGCTTAGTGACAGGGAGCTCCTACAATGAGCAGTTCTTC. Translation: CASSLVTGSSYNEQFF.